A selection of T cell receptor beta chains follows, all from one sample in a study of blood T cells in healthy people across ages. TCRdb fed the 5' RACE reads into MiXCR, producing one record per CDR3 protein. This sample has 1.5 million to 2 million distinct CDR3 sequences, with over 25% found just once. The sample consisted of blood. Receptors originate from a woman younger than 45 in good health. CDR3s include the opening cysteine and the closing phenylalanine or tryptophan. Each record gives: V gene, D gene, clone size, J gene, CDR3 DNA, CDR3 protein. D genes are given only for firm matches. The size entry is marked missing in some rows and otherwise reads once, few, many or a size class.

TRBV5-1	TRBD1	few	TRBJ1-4	TGCGCCAGCAGCTCTCCGGGACAGGCTAATGAAAAACTGTTTTTT	CASSSPGQANEKLFF
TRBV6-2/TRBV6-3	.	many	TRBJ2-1	TGTGCCAGCAGCCGACTAACCGGGACATCAATCAATGAGCAGTTCTTC	CASSRLTGTSINEQFF
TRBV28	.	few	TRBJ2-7	TGTGCCAGCAGTGAACTTACCGGGCCTGACTACTACGAGCAGTACTTC	CASSELTGPDYYEQYF
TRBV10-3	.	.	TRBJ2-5	TGTGCCGTTAAAGACTCCACGGGCGGAGAGACCCAGTACTTC	CAVKDSTGGETQYF
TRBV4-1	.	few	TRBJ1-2	TGCGCCAGCAGCCGGTCGGACAGTCCAGGGTATGGCTACACCTTC	CASSRSDSPGYGYTF
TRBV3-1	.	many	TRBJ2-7	TGTGCCAGCAGCCAAGAGGGGCGGCCCCAACCCCACGAGCAGTACTTC	CASSQEGRPQPHEQYF
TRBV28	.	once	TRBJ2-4	TGTGCCAGCAGTTTATTCCCGGCAGCTTTCAAAAACATTCAGTACTTC	CASSLFPAAFKNIQYF
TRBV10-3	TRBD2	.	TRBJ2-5	TGTGCCATCAGTGAGGGGCGGGGGGGCCAGCAGTACTTC	CAISEGRGGQQYF
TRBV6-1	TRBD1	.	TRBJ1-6	TGTGCCAGCAGCCGGGACAGGGGATCGGACTCACCCCTCCACTTT	CASSRDRGSDSPLHF
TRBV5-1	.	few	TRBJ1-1	TGCGCCAGCAGCTTGGAGTCCCGCGTCTCGGGCGGAACTGAAGCTTTCTTT	CASSLESRVSGGTEAFF
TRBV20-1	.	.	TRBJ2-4	TGCAGTGCTAGAGAGGGGACTCCGGTGTACTTC	CSAREGTPVYF
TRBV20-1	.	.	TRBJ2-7	TGCAGTGCTAGAGCTGACCTGGACTACGAGCAGTACTTC	CSARADLDYEQYF
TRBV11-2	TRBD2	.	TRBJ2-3	TGTGCCAGCAGCTCTACTAGCGGGGCTCCAGATACGCAGTATTTT	CASSSTSGAPDTQYF
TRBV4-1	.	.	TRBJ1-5	TGCGCCAGCAGCCAAGAAGCCGGATTTAGCAATCAGCCCCAGCATTTT	CASSQEAGFSNQPQHF
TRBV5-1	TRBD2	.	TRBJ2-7	TGCGCCAGCAGCGGGTTAGCGGGAGGAAACGAGCAGTACTTC	CASSGLAGGNEQYF
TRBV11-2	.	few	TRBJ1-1	TGTGCCAGCAGCTTAGTTGCTTCTACGGCTTTCTTT	CASSLVASTAFF
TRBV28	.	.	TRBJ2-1	TGTGCCAGCAGAAGGACAGCGAATGAGCAGTTCTTC	CASRRTANEQFF
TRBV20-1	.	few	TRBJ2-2	TGCAGTGCAGGGCGGTTCGACACCGGGGAGCTGTTTTTT	CSAGRFDTGELFF
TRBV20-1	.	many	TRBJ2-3	TGCAGTGCTCGATCGGACAGAAGCACAGATACGCAGTATTTT	CSARSDRSTDTQYF
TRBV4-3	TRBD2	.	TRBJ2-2	TGCGCCAGCAGCCAAGATGGAGTAGCGGGAGGTTTTACCGGGGAGCTGTTTTTT	CASSQDGVAGGFTGELFF
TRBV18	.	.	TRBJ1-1	TGTGCCAGCTCACCTCAGGGAAGGGGTTTCGGGGACACTGAAGCTTTCTTT	CASSPQGRGFGDTEAFF
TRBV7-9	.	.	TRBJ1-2	TGTGCCAGCAGCTTAGATACAGCCGTCTATGGCTACACCTTC	CASSLDTAVYGYTF
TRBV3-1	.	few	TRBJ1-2	TGTGCCAGCAGCCAAGATTTCGGGGGCCGCCGGTACACCTTC	CASSQDFGGRRYTF
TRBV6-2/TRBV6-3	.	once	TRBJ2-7	TGTGTCAGCAGCCGAGGGAGCACCTACGAGCAGTACTTC	CVSSRGSTYEQYF
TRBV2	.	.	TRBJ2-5	TGTGCCAGCAGTGATCCTCGCGGGGTAAGGCAGGAGACCCAGTACTTC	CASSDPRGVRQETQYF
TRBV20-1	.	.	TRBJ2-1	TGCAGTGCTAGATCTCTTGGCGGGAAAACCGCCCTTTACAATGAGCAGTTCTTT	CSARSLGGKTALYNEQFF
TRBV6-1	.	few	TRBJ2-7	TGTGCCCCCCTAGGAGAATGCTCCTACGAGCAGTACTTC	CAPLGECSYEQYF
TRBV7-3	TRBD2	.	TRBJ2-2	TGTGCCAGCAGCCGGGGGGGCGGAACCGGGGAGCTGTTTTTT	CASSRGGGTGELFF